A selection of T cell receptor beta chains follows, all from one sample in a study of response to subunit inactivated influenza vaccine. TCRdb used MiXCR to reprocess the RT-PCR reads, holding one entry per CDR3 protein. This table holds about 540,000 distinct CDR3 sequences, roughly a quarter found once. The same sample was also used in a study of T cells expressing NK-cell markers.

The sequenced sample was CD4+ T cells sorted from PBMCs, obtained 11 to 12 days after vaccination. The receptors were gathered from a man over 45 who received an inactivated influenza vaccine. CDR3s include the opening cysteine and the closing phenylalanine or tryptophan. The order of the fields is V gene, D gene, clone size, J gene, CDR3 protein, CDR3 DNA. A D gene is named only where the DNA matches it firmly. A row's size may be missing; if present it is once, few, many or a size class.

>TRBV9|-|-|TRBJ2-7
CASNSGTGAYEQYF
TGTGCCAGCAACAGTGGGACGGGGGCCTACGAGCAGTACTTC
>TRBV29-1|-|-|TRBJ2-7
CSVEGDGAYEQYF
TGCAGCGTTGAAGGGGACGGAGCCTACGAGCAGTACTTC
>TRBV28|TRBD1|few|TRBJ1-2
CASSLRDSVIYGYTF
TGTGCCAGCAGTTTACGGGACAGCGTGATCTATGGCTACACCTTC
>TRBV20-1|-|-|TRBJ1-2
CSARGWPGTSLEGYTF
TGCAGTGCTAGAGGATGGCCCGGGACCTCTCTAGAAGGCTACACCTTC
>TRBV12-3/TRBV12-4|-|-|TRBJ1-1
CASSPILGTGLNTEAFF
TGTGCCAGCAGCCCGATTTTGGGGACGGGGTTGAACACTGAAGCTTTCTTT
>TRBV10-3|TRBD2|-|TRBJ2-3
CAISGGGGITDTQYF
TGTGCCATCAGTGGTGGGGGGGGTATCACAGATACGCAGTATTTT
>TRBV5-6|-|few|TRBJ2-3
CASSLAGGPVSDTQYF
TGTGCCAGCAGCTTGGCCGGTGGCCCCGTTTCAGATACGCAGTATTTT
>TRBV5-6|-|-|TRBJ1-5
CASTRWGYSNQPQHF
TGTGCCAGCACCCGGTGGGGGTATAGCAATCAGCCCCAGCATTTT
>TRBV29-1|-|-|TRBJ2-1
CSVDLSASYNEQFF
TGCAGCGTTGATCTTAGTGCCTCCTACAATGAGCAGTTCTTC
>TRBV4-2|-|-|TRBJ2-3
CASSQEGRGRADTQYF
TGTGCCAGCAGCCAAGAAGGACGGGGCCGAGCGGATACGCAGTATTTT